The text below deals with one T cell receptor beta chain. The CDR3 consists of 16 residues. Germline CDR1 MNHEY, CDR2 SMNVEV (reference sequence). After removal of 5 bases from V and 5 bases from J, the junction contained 9 bases not matched to a gene. The data stem from a study of shared T cell receptors in the human thymus. Produced via immunoSEQ multiplex PCR; TCRdb's table is partial and in-frame only. The sample carries hundreds of thousands of clones, just under 95% recorded once. This clonotype was obtained from a human donor. Sequencing was done on a sample of thymocytes. V usage is TRBV27 and J usage is TRBJ2-5; 12 bases are a match to TRBD2. CDR3 amino acids: CASSPSGRASFETQYF. The CDR3 region has the DNA TGTGCCAGCAGTCCTAGCGGGAGGGCCTCATTTGAGACCCAGTACTTC.